Presented here are 24 T cell receptor beta chains from one specimen sequenced in a study of blood T cell repertoires in COVID-19. TCRdb keeps only in-frame clones here, not all; method: immunoSEQ multiplex PCR. This table has some 200,000 clones, 88% appearing once. The sample was peripheral blood. The receptors originated from a man aged 40-49 years with active or convalescent COVID-19.

The chain recombines TRBV5-4 with TRBJ2-7; 7 bases fit TRBD1. Germline CDR1 and CDR2: SGHNT and YYREEE (reference sequence). The CDR3 is 15 amino acids. The trim removed 0 bases at V and 3 bases at J, leaving 6 bases unmatched. CDR3 loop: CASSLEATGLYEQYF. CDR3 nucleotide sequence: TGTGCCAGCAGCTTGGAGGCGACAGGGCTCTACGAGCAGTACTTC. The full variable domain, its missing parts supplied by reference TRBV5-4 and TRBJ2-7, is ETGVTQSPTHLIKTRGQQVTLRCSSQSGHNTVSWYQQALGQGPQFIFQYYREEENGRGNFPPRFSGLQFPNYSSELNVNALELDDSALYLCASSLEATGLYEQYFGPGTRLTVT.

The chain combines TRBV19 with TRBJ2-3; 8 nucleotides line up with TRBD1. This CDR3 is built from 14 residues. V shed 3 bases and J 4 bases; nucleotides not matched to a gene: 3. Germline V gene sequence: CDR1 LNHDA, CDR2 SQIVND (reference sequence). CDR3 protein: CASSIRGQADTQYF. In DNA form, the CDR3 reads TGTGCCAGTAGTATCCGGGGACAGGCAGATACGCAGTATTTT.

On this clone itself: Other DNA sequences within the sample encode an identical CDR3. The rearrangement uses TRBV6-5 and TRBJ2-5; 12 nucleotides line up with TRBD1. After removal of 6 bases from V and 4 bases from J, the junction contained 0 bases not matched to a gene. This CDR3 has 13 residues. CDR1 is MNHEY, CDR2 SVGAGI, per germline. This chain's CDR3 is CASRGQGAETQYF. In DNA, the CDR3 is TGTGCCAGCAGGGGACAGGGGGCAGAGACCCAGTACTTC.

This rearrangement joins TRBV7-6 to TRBJ2-5, with D perhaps matching TRBD2 (5 bases). The V end lost 1 base, the J end lost 5 bases, and 14 bases lay between the germline ends. The CDR3 length is 15 residues. Germline CDR1 and CDR2: SGHVS and FNYEAQ. The CDR3 spells CASSLVPEGLETQYF. The CDR3 coding sequence is TGTGCCAGCAGCTTAGTGCCAGAGGGCCTTGAGACCCAGTACTTC.

A remark on this clone: This sample includes further DNA sequences coding for the same CDR3. The chain employs TRBV7-8 and TRBJ2-2, with 8 bases identical to TRBD1. The CDR3 runs to 15 residues. After removal of 4 bases from V and 4 bases from J, the junction contained 5 bases not matched to a gene. CDR1 SGHVS and CDR2 FQNEAQ come from the germline V gene. The CDR3 DNA reads TGTGCCAGCAGCTCGCGACAGGGGCCCACCGGGGAGCTGTTTTTT. It encodes CASSSRQGPTGELFF.

V usage is TRBV19 and J usage is TRBJ1-5; D might be TRBD1 (6 bases). CDR3 length equals 14 residues. Germline values: CDR1 LNHDA, CDR2 SQIVND (reference sequence). The germline V and J ends were trimmed by 6 bases and 6 bases, with 15 bases remaining between them. This CDR3 is CASRRAGESQPQHF. In DNA, the CDR3 is TGTGCCAGTAGGCGAGCAGGGGAGAGTCAGCCCCAGCATTTT. The whole variable domain, filled in from reference TRBV19 and TRBJ1-5, reads DGGITQSPKYLFRKEGQNVTLSCEQNLNHDAMYWYRQDPGQGLRLIYYSQIVNDFQKGDIAEGYSVSREKKESFPLTVTSAQKNPTAFYLCASRRAGESQPQHFGDGTRLSIL.

V and J are TRBV6-2 or TRBV6-3 and TRBJ2-5; weak D call: TRBD2 (6 bases). CDR3 length: 14 amino acids. Germline values: CDR1 MNHEY, CDR2 SVGEGT. The V and J ends lost 2 bases and 4 bases respectively, with 11 bases between them. The CDR3 here is CASSYARGSETQYF. The CDR3 bases are TGTGCCAGCAGTTACGCTCGGGGGTCAGAGACCCAGTACTTC.

The chain uses TRBV27 and TRBJ1-1, with 9 bases that match TRBD1. The V gene end was trimmed by 5 bases and the J gene end by 1 base; junction bases not matched to a gene: 5. Germline CDR1 reads MNHEY; CDR2 reads SMNVEV (reference sequence). The CDR3 loop spans 15 amino acids. CDR3 region: CASSRGQGTNTEAFF. For the CDR3, the DNA is TGTGCCAGCAGTCGCGGACAGGGGACGAACACTGAAGCTTTCTTT.

The chain carries TRBV5-1 and TRBJ2-7, with D possibly TRBD2 on 5 matching bases. From germline, CDR1 is SGHRS and CDR2 YFSETQ. The CDR3 contains 15 residues. Trimming took off 0 bases at V and 5 bases at J, with 15 bases between the two ends. This CDR3 reads CASSLASPASHEQYF. CDR3 sequence (DNA): TGCGCCAGCAGCTTGGCTTCCCCAGCTAGCCACGAGCAGTACTTC. Combining the CDR3 with reference TRBV5-1 and TRBJ2-7 gives the whole variable domain KAGVTQTPRYLIKTRGQQVTLSCSPISGHRSVSWYQQTPGQGLQFLFEYFSETQRNKGNFPGRFSGRQFSNSRSEMNVSTLELGDSALYLCASSLASPASHEQYFGPGTRLTVT.

With regard to this clone: Other DNA sequences in the sample encode the same CDR3. The V and J genes are TRBV7-2 and TRBJ2-5, with 7 nucleotides matching TRBD2. V dropped 1 base and J dropped 4; count of bases not matched to a gene: 0. CDR1 and CDR2 (germline): SGHTA, FQGNSA. This CDR3 contains 13 residues. The chain's CDR3 is CASSLERGETQYF. The CDR3 nucleotides read TGTGCCAGCAGCTTAGAGCGGGGAGAGACCCAGTACTTC.

The chain uses TRBV19 and TRBJ1-5; D is possibly TRBD1 (5 bases). The CDR3 contains 15 residues. V was pared by 8 bases and J by 1 base, with 15 bases between. Germline V lookup: CDR1 LNHDA, CDR2 SQIVND (reference sequence). The CDR3 DNA reads as TGTGCCAGTGCCAATTCCAGGGTAAGCAATCAGCCCCAGCATTTT. Translating gives CASANSRVSNQPQHF.

V gene TRBV6-5 combines with J gene TRBJ2-1; the match to TRBD2 covers 12 bases. Trimming cost V 0 bases and J 7 bases; bases outside gene matches: 4. CDR1 and CDR2 from the germline V gene are MNHEY and SVGAGI. The CDR3 is 16 amino acids. CDR3 amino acids: CASSYSQTSGRNEQFF. The CDR3 DNA reads as TGTGCCAGCAGTTACTCGCAGACTAGCGGGAGAAATGAGCAGTTCTTC.

V usage is TRBV27 and J usage is TRBJ1-6; no clear D gene. V dropped 0 bases and J dropped 7 bases, with 22 bases sitting between them. Germline V gene lookup returns CDR1 MNHEY and CDR2 SMNVEV (reference sequence). CDR3 length equals 19 residues. CDR3 coding DNA: TGTGCCAGCAGTTTATCGGAACGCTCCCCATGGGAGAGCAATTCACCCCTCCACTTT. It encodes CASSLSERSPWESNSPLHF.

The chain uses TRBV29-1 and TRBJ1-2; D is undetermined. Trimming took 3 bases from V and 0 from J, leaving 5 bases between them. The germline V gene has CDR1 SQVTM and CDR2 ANQGSEA. The CDR3 runs to 12 residues. The CDR3, as DNA: TGCAGCGTTGAGGCAGCTAACTATGGCTACACCTTC. Translation gives CSVEAANYGYTF.

The rearrangement joins TRBV6-5 to TRBJ1-2, with D perhaps matching TRBD1 (5 bases). CDR3 length: 14 amino acids. CDR1 and CDR2 (germline): MNHEY, SVGAGI. V dropped 7 bases and J dropped 2 bases, with 14 bases sitting between them. The chain's CDR3 is CASTPGGLNYGYTF. The CDR3 coding sequence is TGTGCCAGCACTCCTGGGGGACTGAACTATGGCTACACCTTC.

The chain carries TRBV28 and TRBJ2-7; TRBD1 aligns across 7 bases. V lost 1 base, J lost 7 bases, and 4 bases stayed unmatched. This CDR3 region has 13 residues. Germline V gene data show CDR1 as MDHEN and CDR2 as SYDVKM. CDR3 coding DNA: TGTGCCAGCAGTTTATTCCCACAGGGGGAGCAGTACTTC. Translating gives CASSLFPQGEQYF.

CDR3 DNA: TGTGCCAGCTCCCTCTCGGGAGGAGGTAGGGGTAACAGCAATCAGCCCCAGCATTTT. Protein sequence: CASSLSGGGRGNSNQPQHF. The rearrangement uses TRBV18 and TRBJ1-5, with D possibly being TRBD1 (5 bases). V was shortened by 6 bases and J by 1 base, with 25 bases between the two germline ends. Germline CDR1 KGHSH, CDR2 LQKENI. The CDR3 contains 19 residues.

This chain joins TRBV6-4 and TRBJ2-3, with D possibly being TRBD2 (6 bases). The CDR3 contains 14 residues. With 0 bases removed from V and 8 bases from J, the gap between germline ends came to 12 bases. Germline V lookup: CDR1 MRHNA, CDR2 SNTAGT. The CDR3 coding sequence is TGTGCCAGCAGTGACTCCCTTGGGACTCGTACGCAGTATTTT. This sequence encodes CASSDSLGTRTQYF.

The rearrangement links TRBV5-1 to TRBJ2-7; possibly TRBD2 for D (6 bases). CDR1 is SGHRS, CDR2 YFSETQ, per germline. The CDR3 runs 15 residues. V dropped 0 bases and J dropped 4 bases, with 14 bases sitting between them. CDR3: CASSLGGNGGYEQYF. For the CDR3, the DNA is TGCGCCAGCAGCTTGGGCGGCAATGGGGGGTACGAGCAGTACTTC.

V usage is TRBV6-2 or TRBV6-3 and J usage is TRBJ1-2, with 7 nucleotides matching TRBD1. The trim removed 6 bases at V and 0 bases at J, leaving 7 bases unmatched. Germline V gene sequence: CDR1 MNHEY, CDR2 SVGEGT. The CDR3 runs to 15 residues. CDR3 sequence (DNA): TGTGCCAGCAGCCTTAGGGACAGCTCTAACTATGGCTACACCTTC. This translates into CASSLRDSSNYGYTF.

This clone was counted once. The V and J genes are TRBV5-1 and TRBJ2-1, with 11 bases identical to TRBD2. The CDR3 runs to 14 residues. Germline V CDR1 and CDR2: SGHRS, YFSETQ. V lost 0 bases and J lost 7; bases outside the gene matches: 0. CDR3 coding DNA: TGCGCCAGCAGCTTGGGGACTAGCGGGAATGAGCAGTTCTTC. Translating it yields CASSLGTSGNEQFF.

The gene calls are TRBV4-1 and TRBJ1-2; 7 bases align to TRBD1. Trimming took 4 bases from V and 7 from J; bases not matched to a gene: 9. From germline, CDR1 is MGHRA and CDR2 YSYEKL. This CDR3 contains 14 residues. CDR3 nucleotides: TGCGCCAGCAGCCCGAACGGACAGGCGGCTGGCTACACCTTC. Its translation: CASSPNGQAAGYTF.

This rearrangement joins TRBV15 to TRBJ2-5, with a tentative D call TRBD2 (6 bases). Per the germline V gene, CDR1 is LNHNV and CDR2 is YYDKDF (reference sequence). With 1 base removed from V and 4 bases from J, the gap between germline ends came to 7 bases. CDR3 size: 13 residues. The CDR3 is CATSRGRGETQYF. The CDR3 coding sequence is TGTGCCACCAGCAGAGGGAGGGGAGAGACCCAGTACTTC.

This clone was observed once. The chain couples TRBV5-4 to TRBJ2-7, with 8 bases identical to TRBD2. The length of the CDR3 is 17 residues. Germline trimming cut 4 bases from V and 7 bases from J; bases unmatched to any gene: 19. Germline V gene lookup returns CDR1 SGHNT and CDR2 YYREEE (reference sequence). This CDR3 reads CASSGGGLAGVSGEQYF. The CDR3 DNA reads as TGTGCCAGCAGCGGAGGGGGGCTAGCGGGTGTTTCGGGAGAGCAGTACTTC.